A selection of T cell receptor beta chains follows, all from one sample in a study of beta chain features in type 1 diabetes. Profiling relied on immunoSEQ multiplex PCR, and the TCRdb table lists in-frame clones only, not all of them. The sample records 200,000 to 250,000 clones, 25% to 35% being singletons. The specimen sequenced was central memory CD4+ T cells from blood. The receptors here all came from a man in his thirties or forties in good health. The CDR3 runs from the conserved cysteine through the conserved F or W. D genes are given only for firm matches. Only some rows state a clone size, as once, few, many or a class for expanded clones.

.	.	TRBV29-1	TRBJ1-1	TGCAGCTTTATTTCCGGGACAATTAACACTGAAGCTTTCTTT	CSFISGTINTEAFF
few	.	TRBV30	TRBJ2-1	TGTGCCTGGAGTGTGGTGGCGGGGAAGCAGTTCTTC	CAWSVVAGKQFF
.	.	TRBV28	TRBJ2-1	TGTGCCAGCAGCAAGGAGAGGAATGAGCAGTTCTTC	CASSKERNEQFF
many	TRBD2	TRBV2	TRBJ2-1	TGTGCCAGCAGTGCCCCCTTGACTAGCGGGGGGAGAGAGCAGTTCTTC	CASSAPLTSGGREQFF
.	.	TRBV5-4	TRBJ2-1	TGTGCCAGCAGCTTGCCTAGCTCTTTAGATGAGCAGTTCTTC	CASSLPSSLDEQFF
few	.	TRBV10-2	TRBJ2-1	TGCGCCAGCAGTGACCAACAGAGCTCCTACAATGAGCAGTTCTTC	CASSDQQSSYNEQFF
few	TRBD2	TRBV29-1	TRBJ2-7	TGCAGCGTTGAATGGGCGGGACTAGGGGAGCAGTACTTC	CSVEWAGLGEQYF
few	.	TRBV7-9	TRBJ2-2	TGTGCCAGCAGCTTACCCCCCAGCACCGGGGAGCTGTTTTTT	CASSLPPSTGELFF
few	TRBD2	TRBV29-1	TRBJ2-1	TGCAGCGTCGGGACTAGCGGGTCCCTCTACAATGAGCAGTTCTTC	CSVGTSGSLYNEQFF
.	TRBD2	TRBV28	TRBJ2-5	TGTGCCAGCAGCTCAATAGCGAGCGGGAGGGCCGGGACCCAGTACTTC	CASSSIASGRAGTQYF
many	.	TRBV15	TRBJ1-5	TGTGCCACCAGCAGAGATATCGTGGGACAGCCCCAGCATTTT	CATSRDIVGQPQHF
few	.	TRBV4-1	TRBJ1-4	TGCGCCAGCAGGGACGGGGGCACCGAAACTAATGAAAAACTGTTTTTT	CASRDGGTETNEKLFF
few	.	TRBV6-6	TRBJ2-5	TGTGCCAGCAGTACTACCTCGAACCGGATCCAAGAGACCCAGTACTTC	CASSTTSNRIQETQYF
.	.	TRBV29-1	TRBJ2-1	TGCAGCGTTGGTGATAGCGGTAATGAGCAGTTCTTC	CSVGDSGNEQFF
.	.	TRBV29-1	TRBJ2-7	TGCAGCGTCCCCCGGACCCGCTACGAGCAGTACTTC	CSVPRTRYEQYF
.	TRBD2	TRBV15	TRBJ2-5	TGTGCCACCAGCAGAGTGGGACTAGCGGGGGAGCGAATGTACTTC	CATSRVGLAGERMYF
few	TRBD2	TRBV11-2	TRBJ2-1	TGTGCCAGCAGCTCGACCTATAGCGGGAAAGGGAGGAATGAGCAGTTCTTC	CASSSTYSGKGRNEQFF
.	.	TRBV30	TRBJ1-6	TGTGCCTGGAGTCCACCGGGGGCTCTCTCACCCCTCCACTTT	CAWSPPGALSPLHF
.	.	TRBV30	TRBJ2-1	TGTGCCTGGAGTGAGCCCCGGAATGAGCAGTTCTTC	CAWSEPRNEQFF
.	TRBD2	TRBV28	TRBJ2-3	TGTGCCAGCAGTGTTTCGGCGGGAGCGGATACGCAGTATTTT	CASSVSAGADTQYF
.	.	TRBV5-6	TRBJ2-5	TGTGCCAGCAGCCCCACAGGTCCTCAAGAGACCCAGTACTTC	CASSPTGPQETQYF
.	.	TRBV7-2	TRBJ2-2	TGTGCCAGCAGCTTAGGCCCCCCCGGTAGCGCCGGGGAGCTGTTTTTT	CASSLGPPGSAGELFF
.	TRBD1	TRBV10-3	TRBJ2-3	TGTGCCATCACTCAGACAGGGTCCACAGATACGCAGTATTTT	CAITQTGSTDTQYF
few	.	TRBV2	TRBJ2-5	TGTGCCAGCAGCCCCCTACCTGCACCCGGGGAGACCCAGTACTTC	CASSPLPAPGETQYF
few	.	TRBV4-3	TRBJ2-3	TGCGCCAGCAGCCAAGATCGGCAGGGCACAGATACGCAGTATTTT	CASSQDRQGTDTQYF
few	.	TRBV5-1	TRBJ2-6	TGCGCCAGCAGATGGGACACCGGCTCTGGGGCCAACGTCCTGACTTTC	CASRWDTGSGANVLTF
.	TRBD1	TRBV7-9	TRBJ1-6	TGTGCCAGCAGCCCCGCAGGGGGCGGGTCACCCCTCCACTTT	CASSPAGGGSPLHF
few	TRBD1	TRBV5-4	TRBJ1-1	TGTGCCAGCAGCCGCAGGGGGCACACTGAAGCTTTCTTT	CASSRRGHTEAFF
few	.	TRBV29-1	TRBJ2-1	TGCAGCGTTGACGGTAGATTGAGTGGTGAGCAGTTCTTC	CSVDGRLSGEQFF
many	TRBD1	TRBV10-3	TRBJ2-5	TGTGCCATCGGAGGGACAGGGAGGGAGACCCAGTACTTC	CAIGGTGRETQYF
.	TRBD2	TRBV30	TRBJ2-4	TGTGCCTGGAGTGGTACTAGCGGGGTTAACATTCAGTACTTC	CAWSGTSGVNIQYF
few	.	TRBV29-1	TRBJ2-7	TGCAGCGTTGAGGCAGGATGGATGCAGTACTTC	CSVEAGWMQYF
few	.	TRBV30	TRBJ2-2	TGTGCCTGGAGTGTGTTTCTGGCCTACTCAACCACCGGGGAGCTGTTTTTT	CAWSVFLAYSTTGELFF
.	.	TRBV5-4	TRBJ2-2	TGTGCCAGCAGCTTGGCGCGGGTAGGAACCGGGGAGCTGTTTTTT	CASSLARVGTGELFF
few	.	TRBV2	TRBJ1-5	TGTGCCAGCAGTGGGCGGGGCAATCAGCCCCAGCATTTT	CASSGRGNQPQHF
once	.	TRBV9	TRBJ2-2	TGTGCCAGCAGCGCGCGGGGTCGTGGGTACACCGGGGAGCTGTTTTTT	CASSARGRGYTGELFF
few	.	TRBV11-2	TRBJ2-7	TGTGCCAGCAGCCCGAGGCCCTACGAGCAGTACTTC	CASSPRPYEQYF
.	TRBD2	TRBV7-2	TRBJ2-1	TGTGCCAGCAGCCTAGGAGGTAGCGGGAGAGGTGAGCAGTTCTTC	CASSLGGSGRGEQFF
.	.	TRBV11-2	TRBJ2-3	TGTGCCAGCAGCTTAGTAGGCGGGAAAACCACAGATACGCAGTATTTT	CASSLVGGKTTDTQYF
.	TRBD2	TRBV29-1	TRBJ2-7	TGCAGCGTCGTACCGGGACGGGGGGCCTACGAGCAGTACTTC	CSVVPGRGAYEQYF
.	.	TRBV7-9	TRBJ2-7	TGTGCCAGCAGCTTAGGGCTCTCCTCCTACGAGCAGTACTTC	CASSLGLSSYEQYF
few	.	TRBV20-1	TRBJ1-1	TGCAGTGCTAGAGAGGGCAGAGAAGCTTTCTTT	CSAREGREAFF
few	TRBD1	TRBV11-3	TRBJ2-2	TGTGCCAGCAGCTTTTACGGGACAGGGGGCACCGGGGAGCTGTTTTTT	CASSFYGTGGTGELFF
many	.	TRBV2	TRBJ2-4	TGTGCCAGCACACAAGGGGGGCAAAGACTAGCCAAAAACATTCAGTACTTC	CASTQGGQRLAKNIQYF
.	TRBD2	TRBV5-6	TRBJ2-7	TGTGCCAGCAGCGCGGGGGGGCCCCGAGAGCAGTACTTC	CASSAGGPREQYF
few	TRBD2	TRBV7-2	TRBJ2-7	TGTGCCAGCAGCCGGGGGGGAAAGGAGTACGAGCAGTACTTC	CASSRGGKEYEQYF
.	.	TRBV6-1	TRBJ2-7	TGTGCCAGCGGACTGACCTACGAGCAGTACTTC	CASGLTYEQYF
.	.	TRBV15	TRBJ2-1	TGTGCCACCAGCAGCCTGGTCTGGAATGAGCAGTTCTTC	CATSSLVWNEQFF
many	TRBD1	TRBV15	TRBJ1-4	TGTGCCACCAGCAGAGGGGACAGTGATGAAAAACTGTTTTTT	CATSRGDSDEKLFF
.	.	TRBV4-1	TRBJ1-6	TGCGCCAGCAGCCACCCCAGGGGCACTAATTCACCCCTCCACTTT	CASSHPRGTNSPLHF
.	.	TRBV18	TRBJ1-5	TGTGCCAGCTCACCGGATAGCAATCAGCCCCAGCATTTT	CASSPDSNQPQHF
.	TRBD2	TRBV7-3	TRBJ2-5	TGTGCCAGCAGCTTAAGTCACAGGGATTCCATAGCGGGAGAAACAAGTGGTACTCCTTTTACCCAGTACTTC	CASSLSHRDSIAGETSGTPFTQYF
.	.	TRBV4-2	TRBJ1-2	TGTGCCAGCAGCCAAGACAGGTCTGGCTACACCTTC	CASSQDRSGYTF
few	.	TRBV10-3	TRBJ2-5	TGTGCCATCAGTGAGGGGGAGACCCAGTACTTC	CAISEGETQYF
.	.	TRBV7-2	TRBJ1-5	TGTGCCAGCAGCTTATCTCACGGGACTAACCTAAATCAGCCCCAGCATTTT	CASSLSHGTNLNQPQHF
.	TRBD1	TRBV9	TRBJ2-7	TGTGCCAGCAGCCAGGGGGCAGGGAGCAGCGAGCAGTACTTC	CASSQGAGSSEQYF